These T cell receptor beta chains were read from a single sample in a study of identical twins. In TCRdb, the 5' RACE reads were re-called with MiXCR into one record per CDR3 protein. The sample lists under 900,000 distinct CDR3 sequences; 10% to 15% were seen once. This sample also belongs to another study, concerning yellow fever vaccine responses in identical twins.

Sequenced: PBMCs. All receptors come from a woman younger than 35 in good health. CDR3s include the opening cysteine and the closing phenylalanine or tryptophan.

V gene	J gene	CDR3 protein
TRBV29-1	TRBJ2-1	CSADGRTAKTSYNEQFF
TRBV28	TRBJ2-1	CASSSRRRGNEQFF
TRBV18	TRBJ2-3	CASSPPRGSDTQYF
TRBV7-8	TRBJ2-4	CASSPTGISVIQYF
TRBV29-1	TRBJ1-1	CSVGFIGRLNTEAFF
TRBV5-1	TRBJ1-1	CASSTLGRVGDEAFF
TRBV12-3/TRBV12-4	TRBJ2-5	CASTPTGRYQETQYF
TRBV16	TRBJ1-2	CASSQFAGSYGYTF
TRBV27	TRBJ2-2	CASSLGRLALNTGELFF
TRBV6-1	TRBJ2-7	CASRDRRNSYEQYF
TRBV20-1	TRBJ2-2	CSAPSGSYPGELFF
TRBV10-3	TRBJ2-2	CAMRDRETTGELFF
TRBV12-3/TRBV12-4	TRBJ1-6	CASAGRQGNNSPLHF
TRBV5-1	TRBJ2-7	CASSSGTSGRFLGGYEQYF
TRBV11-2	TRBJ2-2	CASSLERSVSNTGELFF
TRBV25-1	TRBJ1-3	CASSEVTRNTIYF
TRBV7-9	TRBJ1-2	CASSPGFYGYTF
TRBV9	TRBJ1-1	CASSVRWEGNTEAFF
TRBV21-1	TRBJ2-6	CASSKGQGNSGANVLTF
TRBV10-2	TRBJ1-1	CASSDLGQTNTEAFF
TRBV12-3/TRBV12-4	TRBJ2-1	CASSLAGTSGPLNEQFF
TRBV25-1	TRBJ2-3	CASSEYKAGDTQYF
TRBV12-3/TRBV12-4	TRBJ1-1	CASRAGGLTEAFF
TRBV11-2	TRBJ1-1	CASSPYRAGGTEAFF
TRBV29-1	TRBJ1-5	CSVEDPLGLNQPQHF
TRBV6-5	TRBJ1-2	CASSYSGTNYGYTF
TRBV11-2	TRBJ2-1	CASSLRDPQNEQFF
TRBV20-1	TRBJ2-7	CSASSGTSTYEQYF
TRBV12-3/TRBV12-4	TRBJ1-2	CASRLAGPIYGYTF
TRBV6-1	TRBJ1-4	CASAGDRGNEKLFF
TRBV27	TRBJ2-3	CASSSGGGGITDTQYF